One and the same sample provided the 29 T cell receptor beta chains below, sequenced in a study of blood T cell repertoires in COVID-19. TCRdb's table, derived via immunoSEQ multiplex PCR, lists solely in-frame clones and lacks some. This table has 85,000 to 100,000 clones, roughly three quarters appearing once. The sample comprised peripheral blood. Receptors were obtained from a human donor in a cohort sampled during active COVID-19.

J is TRBJ1-1 and V is TRBV15; no definite D call. V was pared by 1 base and J by 2 bases, with 8 bases between. Germline values: CDR1 LNHNV, CDR2 YYDKDF (reference sequence). This CDR3 is built from 14 residues. The DNA for the CDR3 is TGTGCCACCAGCAGAGGGGCAGTCAACACTGAAGCTTTCTTT. Its translation: CATSRGAVNTEAFF.

The chain links TRBV27 to TRBJ2-7, with 8 bases that match TRBD2. This CDR3 spans 15 amino acids. Germline lookup yields CDR1 MNHEY and CDR2 SMNVEV (reference sequence). V was pared by 1 base and J by 5 bases, with 7 bases of the junction left unmatched. The CDR3 reads CASSLWSGSSNEQYF. In nucleotides, the CDR3 is TGTGCCAGCAGTTTATGGAGCGGGAGTAGCAACGAGCAGTACTTC.

The chain joins TRBV5-4 to TRBJ2-1; D might be TRBD1 (6 bases). Germline lookup yields CDR1 SGHNT and CDR2 YYREEE (reference sequence). The ends were cut back, 0 bases at V and 3 bases at J, with 10 bases in the middle. The CDR3 extends over 15 amino acids. CDR3 sequence reads: CASSLAGTIYNEQFF. CDR3 in DNA: TGTGCCAGCAGCTTGGCCGGGACAATCTACAATGAGCAGTTCTTC.

This clone has a count of ten or more. This rearrangement joins TRBV10-3 to TRBJ1-1; TRBD1 matches 10 bases. The CDR3 extends over 13 amino acids. Germline assignment: CDR1 ENHRY and CDR2 SYGVKD. V lost 6 bases to trimming and J lost 4 bases; unmatched junction nucleotides: 2. The CDR3 DNA sequence: TGTGCCATCAGGGGGACAGGGGTCACTGAAGCTTTCTTT. Protein: CAIRGTGVTEAFF.

This clone appeared a single time. The CDR3 nucleotides read TGTGCCAGCTCACTCCGGGGGTCGGGCGAGCAGTACTTC. The encoded protein is CASSLRGSGEQYF. The J gene is TRBJ2-7, the V gene TRBV18, with D perhaps matching TRBD2 (6 bases). Germline V gives CDR1 KGHSH, CDR2 LQKENI. The CDR3 length is 13 residues. V lost 4 bases to trimming and J lost 6 bases, with 13 bases between them.

This rearrangement joins TRBV11-1 to TRBJ2-2, with 8 bases that match TRBD2. The trim removed 1 base at V and 6 bases at J, leaving 7 bases unmatched. Germline V gene lookup returns CDR1 SGHAT and CDR2 FQDESV (reference sequence). This CDR3 is 16 amino acids long. CDR3: CASSLGTSHLAGELFF. The CDR3 bases are TGTGCCAGCAGCTTAGGGACTAGCCACCTCGCCGGGGAGCTGTTTTTT.

This chain uses TRBV7-3 with TRBJ2-1, with 13 bases fitting TRBD2. The V gene end was trimmed by 4 bases and the J gene end by 6 bases; junction bases not matched to a gene: 3. From germline, CDR1 is SGHTA and CDR2 FQGTGA. This CDR3 contains 15 residues. The CDR3 DNA sequence: TGTGCCAGCAGCTGGGGACTAGCGGGATTCAATGAGCAGTTCTTC. It yields the protein CASSWGLAGFNEQFF.

The chain couples TRBV27 to TRBJ2-1, with D maybe TRBD2 (5 bases). V lost 10 bases and J 7 bases, leaving 17 bases between the germline ends. There are 13 residues in the CDR3. In germline, CDR1 is MNHEY, CDR2 SMNVEV (reference sequence). The CDR3 region is CATIGNLYNEQFF. CDR3 DNA: TGTGCCACCATCGGGAACCTCTATAATGAGCAGTTCTTC.

This clone was seen a single time. The CDR3 coding sequence is TGTGCCAGCAGCTTCGGGTCCCGACAGGGCTTCTACGAGCAGTACTTC. Translating it yields CASSFGSRQGFYEQYF. V gene TRBV7-2 combines with J gene TRBJ2-7; 7 positions match TRBD1. The CDR3 covers 16 residues. CDR1 is SGHTA and CDR2 is FQGNSA in the germline V gene. V lost 3 bases to trimming and J lost 3 bases; unmatched junction nucleotides: 11. Looking up the rest from reference TRBV7-2 and TRBJ2-7 gives the full variable domain: GAGVSQSPSNKVTEKGKDVELRCDPISGHTALYWYRQSLGQGLEFLIYFQGNSAPDKSGLPSDRFSAERTGGSVSTLTIQRTQQEDSAVYLCASSFGSRQGFYEQYFGPGTRLTVT.

J is TRBJ1-5 and V is TRBV7-8; D possibly corresponds to TRBD1 (6 bases). The V and J ends lost 4 bases and 5 bases respectively, with 12 bases between them. The germline gives CDR1 SGHVS, CDR2 FQNEAQ. The CDR3 length is 14 residues. The DNA for the CDR3 is TGTGCCAGCAGCTCGGGGGGCATAGATCAGCCCCAGCATTTT. Translated, it gives CASSSGGIDQPQHF. Full variable domain (rest looked up from reference TRBV7-8 and TRBJ1-5): GAGVSQSPRYKVAKRGQDVALRCDPISGHVSLFWYQQALGQGPEFLTYFQNEAQLDKSGLPSDRFFAERPEGSVSTLKIQRTQQEDSAVYLCASSSGGIDQPQHFGDGTRLSIL.

V gene TRBV2 combines with J gene TRBJ2-7, with D perhaps TRBD1 (7 bases). V lost 7 bases and J 3 bases, leaving 16 bases between the germline ends. Per the germline V gene, CDR1 is SNHLY and CDR2 is FYNNEI. The CDR3 is 14 amino acids. CDR3 nucleotide sequence: TGTGCCAGCATACAGAACAGGGGAGGCTACGAGCAGTACTTC. It encodes CASIQNRGGYEQYF.

In the case of this clone: The junction departs from germline at one end; a sequencing error may be responsible. The chain employs TRBV10-3 and TRBJ1-2, with 7 bases identical to TRBD1. Germline V CDR1 and CDR2: ENHRY, SYGVKD. This CDR3 contains 13 residues. The CDR3 protein is CAINDGNRGSSDF. The CDR3 region has the DNA TGTGCCATCAACGACGGGAACAGGGGAAGTTCGGACTTC.

This clone was detected only a few times. V and J are TRBV27 and TRBJ1-4; TRBD1 is a possible D gene (5 bases). V lost 2 bases and J lost 8, with 12 bases in between. This CDR3 has 14 residues. Germline values: CDR1 MNHEY, CDR2 SMNVEV (reference sequence). The CDR3 DNA reads TGTGCCAGCAGTTTAGGGCAGGGTGAGGAAAAACTGTTTTTT. Encoded protein: CASSLGQGEEKLFF.

The chain uses TRBV20-1 and TRBJ2-1; D is ambiguous. With 6 bases removed from V and 8 bases from J, the gap between germline ends came to 11 bases. Germline V gene data show CDR1 as DFQATT and CDR2 as SNEGSKA (reference sequence). The CDR3 is made up of 11 amino acids. CDR3 bases: TGCAGTGCAGCTGCGAGTGATGAGCAGTTCTTC. Protein sequence: CSAAASDEQFF.

The genes are TRBV5-1 and TRBJ1-1; TRBD1 agrees at 8 bases. The CDR3 covers 13 residues. The trim removed 4 bases at V and 7 bases at J, leaving 6 bases unmatched. Germline V gene lookup returns CDR1 SGHRS and CDR2 YFSETQ. CDR3 DNA sequence: TGCGCCAGCAGCGACGGACAGGGAGGTGAAGCTTTCTTT. Amino acids: CASSDGQGGEAFF.

The rearrangement links TRBV4-1 to TRBJ1-3; a possible D gene is TRBD1 (6 bases). CDR3 length: 14 amino acids. Germline V gene sequence: CDR1 MGHRA, CDR2 YSYEKL. V was cut by 4 bases and J by 8 bases, with 15 bases left in between. CDR3 sequence (DNA): TGCGCCAGCAGCCTAGGGGTGGGGGCGGACACCATATATTTT. As protein: CASSLGVGADTIYF.

The chain recombines TRBV5-1 with TRBJ2-5; TRBD2 matches 9 bases. Germline V gene lookup returns CDR1 SGHRS and CDR2 YFSETQ. The J segment lost 3 bases and the V segment lost 3 bases, leaving 9 bases of the junction unmatched. There are 16 residues in the CDR3. CDR3: CASSWGPGLAEETQYF. The CDR3 coding sequence is TGCGCCAGCAGCTGGGGGCCGGGACTAGCCGAAGAGACCCAGTACTTC.

The chain combines TRBV5-1 with TRBJ2-7; D unresolved. Trimming cost V 0 bases and J 3 bases, with 7 bases left between them. Germline lookup yields CDR1 SGHRS and CDR2 YFSETQ. The CDR3 runs 13 residues. The CDR3 DNA sequence: TGCGCCAGCAGCTTGGAACAGAACTACGAGCAGTACTTC. Protein: CASSLEQNYEQYF. Based on the CDR3 plus reference TRBV5-1 and TRBJ2-7, the full variable domain is KAGVTQTPRYLIKTRGQQVTLSCSPISGHRSVSWYQQTPGQGLQFLFEYFSETQRNKGNFPGRFSGRQFSNSRSEMNVSTLELGDSALYLCASSLEQNYEQYFGPGTRLTVT.

This chain uses TRBV3-1 (or the pseudogene TRBV3-2) with TRBJ1-1; 9 bases match TRBD1. The germline V gene encodes CDR1 LGHDT and CDR2 YNNKEL (reference sequence). This CDR3 has 13 residues. J gave up 5 bases and V 7 bases, and 5 bases lay outside the gene matches. The CDR3 reads CASKGTGWTEAFF. CDR3 sequence (DNA): TGTGCCAGCAAAGGGACAGGGTGGACTGAAGCTTTCTTT.

The genes are TRBV9 and TRBJ2-7; 7 nucleotides align to TRBD2. The J segment lost 6 bases and the V segment lost 5 bases, leaving 11 bases of the junction unmatched. This CDR3 comprises 14 residues. The germline V gene has CDR1 SGDLS and CDR2 YYNGEE. This chain's CDR3 is CASSPQPSGGEQYF. As DNA, the CDR3 is TGTGCCAGCAGTCCCCAACCTTCGGGGGGCGAGCAGTACTTC.

The gene calls are TRBV7-8 and TRBJ2-7; 9 positions match TRBD1. With 4 bases clipped from V and 3 bases from J, the junction kept 4 bases outside the gene matches. This CDR3 contains 14 residues. Germline assignment: CDR1 SGHVS and CDR2 FQNEAQ. Written as DNA, the CDR3 is TGTGCCAGCAGCTCGTGGGACAGGGTCTACGAGCAGTACTTC. Protein: CASSSWDRVYEQYF.

This clone was recorded many times. The rearrangement uses TRBV29-1 and TRBJ2-7, with D possibly being TRBD1 (5 bases). The CDR3 has 11 amino acids. Trimming left V 4 bases short and J 9 bases short, with 13 bases between. Germline V gene lookup returns CDR1 SQVTM and CDR2 ANQGSEA. In DNA form, the CDR3 reads TGCAGCGTTGGGCAGGGTCTCGGGCAGTACTTC. It yields the protein CSVGQGLGQYF.

The table lists this clone with a count of one. V is TRBV6-2 or TRBV6-3 and J is TRBJ2-1, with TRBD1 identical over 7 bases. CDR1 and CDR2 from the germline V gene are MNHEY and SVGEGT. V was clipped by 2 bases and J by 8 bases; unmatched bases: 9. The CDR3 consists of 15 residues. The chain's CDR3 is CASSYGDRSSHEQFF. As DNA, the CDR3 is TGTGCCAGCAGTTACGGGGACAGATCCTCACATGAGCAGTTCTTC.

V gene TRBV11-2 combines with J gene TRBJ2-3; maybe TRBD2 (6 bases). The CDR3 runs to 14 residues. Germline assignment: CDR1 SGHAT and CDR2 FQNNGV. Trimming left V 3 bases short and J 1 base short, with 8 bases between. The CDR3 here is CASSFLARTDTQYF. In DNA, the CDR3 is TGTGCCAGCAGCTTTCTAGCGCGCACAGATACGCAGTATTTT.

This sequence joins TRBV11-2 and TRBJ2-1, with a weak D call TRBD2 (6 bases). CDR3 length: 16 residues. Germline V gene data show CDR1 as SGHAT and CDR2 as FQNNGV. The ends were cut back, 4 bases at V and 8 bases at J, with 21 bases in the middle. The CDR3 nucleotides are TGTGCCAGCAGCTCGGGGGACTTCCTCGGTGGTGATGAGCAGTTCTTC. It codes for CASSSGDFLGGDEQFF.

The chain recombines TRBV7-6 with TRBJ2-7, with TRBD1 matching over 7 bases. CDR3 length equals 13 residues. CDR1 and CDR2 from the germline V gene are SGHVS and FNYEAQ. The V and J ends lost 4 bases and 6 bases, in that order; junction bases with no gene match: 6. CDR3 nucleotides: TGTGCCAGCAGCTCGGACAGGTTTGGCGAGCAGTACTTC. Residues: CASSSDRFGEQYF.

V usage is TRBV4-1 and J usage is TRBJ2-2; 9 positions agree with TRBD1. After removal of 3 bases from V and 12 bases from J, the junction contained 11 bases not matched to a gene. The length of the CDR3 is 15 residues. Germline V gives CDR1 MGHRA, CDR2 YSYEKL. CDR3 nucleotide sequence: TGCGCCAGCAGCCATGGGGACAGGGTGATAGAAAAGCTGTTTTTT. Its protein is CASSHGDRVIEKLFF.

The chain combines TRBV3-1 (or the pseudogene TRBV3-2) with TRBJ2-5; perhaps TRBD2 as D (6 bases). The CDR3 has 15 amino acids. Germline V gene data show CDR1 as LGHDT and CDR2 as YNNKEL (reference sequence). V was shortened by 6 bases and J by 5 bases, with 19 bases between the two germline ends. The CDR3 protein is CASRGQRVGSETQYF. CDR3 DNA: TGTGCCAGCAGAGGGCAGCGGGTGGGGTCGGAGACCCAGTACTTC.

The CDR3 here is CASTSGTRYGYTF. Written as DNA, the CDR3 is TGTGCCAGCACCTCCGGGACACGGTATGGCTACACCTTC. The chain joins TRBV28 to TRBJ1-2, with D possibly matching TRBD1 (6 bases). The germline CDR1 and CDR2 sequences are MDHEN and SYDVKM. This CDR3 comprises 13 residues. Trimming removed 7 bases from V and 5 bases from J, with 14 bases in between.